The next 8 T cell receptor beta chains were all read from a single sample in a study of Graves' ophthalmopathy and Graves' hyperthyroidism. As the template, RNA transcripts were used to amplify TCR beta CDR3 regions. In the first round, RT-PCR was carried out with HTBI primers, and a multiplex PCR formed the second round. TCRdb reanalysed the multiplex PCR reads using MiXCR and keeps one entry per CDR3 protein. The data show over 500,000 distinct CDR3 sequences, 22% seen once. Sequenced sample: peripheral blood. The origin of the receptors is a woman between 18 and 29 years old with stable Graves' hyperthyroidism. Some clones in this sample may be carry-over from other donors' samples.

This clonotype was observed many times. The CDR3, as DNA: TGCAGTGCTAGAGATTACCACGAGCAGTACTTC. It codes for CSARDYHEQYF. This sequence joins TRBV20-1 and TRBJ2-7, with unresolved D. The CDR3 consists of 11 residues. V was shortened by 0 bases and J by 5 bases, with 5 bases between the two germline ends. Germline values: CDR1 DFQATT, CDR2 SNEGSKA (reference sequence).

This clonotype was seen a handful of times. The chain combines TRBV6-1 with TRBJ2-5, with 9 bases fitting TRBD2. The CDR3 is 15 residues long. Germline V CDR1 and CDR2: MNHNS, SASEGT. V dropped 1 base and J dropped 2; count of bases not matched to a gene: 2. The CDR3: CASSEVLAGQETQYF. Written as DNA, the CDR3 is TGTGCCAGCAGTGAAGTCCTAGCGGGACAAGAGACCCAGTACTTC.

This clonotype was seen at least ten times. The chain combines TRBV7-9 with TRBJ1-1; D remains ambiguous. This CDR3 spans 14 amino acids. Germline V gene data show CDR1 as SEHNR and CDR2 as FQNEAQ (reference sequence). Deletions cut 7 bases from V and 2 bases from J, with 14 bases between. CDR3 DNA: TGTGCCAGCACCATGACCGAGTTCAACACTGAAGCTTTCTTT. Translating gives CASTMTEFNTEAFF.

V gene TRBV25-1 combines with J gene TRBJ2-4; perhaps TRBD1 as D (6 bases). Germline V gene sequence: CDR1 MGHDK, CDR2 SYGVNS. V was clipped by 3 bases and J by 1 base, with 22 bases between them. The CDR3 has 19 amino acids. The CDR3 coding sequence is TGTGCCAGCAGTGATAGTCTGGGGGCGAGTATGGTGGCCAAAAACATTCAGTACTTC. Protein sequence: CASSDSLGASMVAKNIQYF.

This clonotype came up many times. The V and J genes are TRBV7-9 and TRBJ2-5; no definite D call. This CDR3 region has 12 residues. Trimming took off 8 bases at V and 5 bases at J, with 12 bases between the two ends. CDR1 SEHNR and CDR2 FQNEAQ come from the germline V gene (reference sequence). In DNA form, the CDR3 reads TGTGCCAGCTTTGAAGGGCTGGAGACCCAGTACTTC. This codes for CASFEGLETQYF.

The sample holds many counts of this clonotype. The chain links TRBV2 to TRBJ2-2, with TRBD1 matching 8 bases. Losses at the gene ends were 6 bases for V and 7 bases for J; bases not matched to a gene: 10. Per germline, CDR1 SNHLY and CDR2 FYNNEI. The CDR3 runs 15 residues. The DNA of the CDR3 is TGTGCCAGCAGCCAGGACAGGGTGACGATCGGGGAGCTGTTTTTT. Translating it yields CASSQDRVTIGELFF.

This clonotype was found many times. V gene TRBV7-8 combines with J gene TRBJ1-6, with no clear D. In germline, CDR1 is SGHVS, CDR2 FQNEAQ. The CDR3 totals 13 residues. V dropped 1 base and J dropped 9 bases, with 7 bases sitting between them. CDR3 DNA sequence: TGTGCCAGCAGCTTAGATGGTCTTTCACCCCTCCACTTT. As protein: CASSLDGLSPLHF.

CDR3 sequence (DNA): TGTGCCAGCAGCCCTACCCCCTTCACCGGGGAGCTGTTTTTT. Amino acids: CASSPTPFTGELFF. This rearrangement joins TRBV5-5 to TRBJ2-2; no reliable D call. Deletions cut 4 bases from V and 4 bases from J, with 11 bases between. CDR1 is SGHKS, CDR2 YYEKEE, per germline (reference sequence). This CDR3 spans 14 amino acids.